The 9 T cell receptor beta chains reported below all come from one sample, sequenced in a study of T cell repertoires in cytomegalovirus infection. TCRdb re-called the reads through MiXCR, storing one row per CDR3 protein. The data show about 55,000 distinct CDR3 sequences, 15% to 25% seen once. These receptors' targets are unknown. This specimen consisted of CD8+ T cells from cultured PBMCs, obtained from culture after CMV antigen stimulation. These receptors came from a human donor in good health (CMV status not recorded). Some clones in this sample may be carry-over from other donors' samples.

As to this clonotype: The final CDR3 position lacks the conserved phenylalanine or tryptophan, pointing to a likely read error. The DNA is left out, because the CDR3 cannot be placed on it with certainty; the CDR3 is given as TCRdb lists it. The chain combines TRBV19 with TRBJ1-1; TRBD1 is taken as the D call from the table, unchecked against the DNA. Germline V CDR1 and CDR2: LNHDA, SQIVND (reference sequence). The CDR3 totals 12 residues, both ends included. The CDR3 sequence: CASSSTGPGRGT.

The rearrangement links TRBV6-5 to TRBJ2-1; TRBD1 is a possible D gene (6 bases). The CDR3 consists of 12 residues. The germline V gene encodes CDR1 MNHEY and CDR2 SVGAGI. Deletions cut 4 bases from V and 8 bases from J, with 9 bases between. The CDR3 coding sequence is TGTGCCAGCAGTTCTTCAGGGGATGAGCAGTTCTTC. It is translated as CASSSSGDEQFF.

This clonotype was observed a few times. The V and J genes are TRBV15 and TRBJ2-5, with D possibly TRBD1 on 6 matching bases. This CDR3 region has 15 residues. Germline CDR1 and CDR2: LNHNV and YYDKDF (reference sequence). Trimming took 2 bases from V and 4 from J, leaving 14 bases between them. CDR3 DNA sequence: TGTGCCACCAGCAGAAGAACAGGGATCGGAGAGACCCAGTACTTC. Amino acids: CATSRRTGIGETQYF.

This clonotype has more than one count but fewer than ten. The chain uses TRBV27 and TRBJ2-5; D unresolved. Germline CDR1 and CDR2: MNHEY and SMNVEV (reference sequence). Trimming took off 5 bases at V and 0 bases at J, with 13 bases between the two ends. There are 15 residues in the CDR3. CDR3 in amino acids: CASSPRAHDQETQYF. CDR3 nucleotide sequence: TGTGCCAGCAGTCCCCGGGCCCACGACCAAGAGACCCAGTACTTC.

This clonotype was seen a handful of times. The chain uses TRBV4-1 and TRBJ1-1, with D possibly being TRBD1 (6 bases). V was clipped by 0 bases and J by 0 bases, with 8 bases between them. This CDR3 contains 15 residues. Germline assignment: CDR1 MGHRA and CDR2 YSYEKL. DNA of the CDR3: TGCGCCAGCAGCCAAGACAGGGGAGTGAACACTGAAGCTTTCTTT. Translation gives CASSQDRGVNTEAFF.

The chain combines TRBV6-5 with TRBJ2-7, with TRBD1 as a possible D gene (5 bases). Per germline, CDR1 MNHEY and CDR2 SVGAGI. This CDR3 comprises 14 residues. Trimming took 0 bases from V and 2 from J, leaving 8 bases between them. DNA for the CDR3: TGTGCCAGCAGTTACTCTCAGGGAACCTACGAGCAGTACTTC. As protein: CASSYSQGTYEQYF.

This rearrangement joins TRBV4-3 to TRBJ1-2; a possible D gene is TRBD1 (5 bases). V was pared by 0 bases and J by 4 bases, with 12 bases between. The CDR3 runs 15 residues. Germline values: CDR1 LGHNA, CDR2 YSLEER. The CDR3 DNA is TGCGCCAGCAGCCAAGAACTCCAGGGTGCCTATGGCTACACCTTC. It codes for CASSQELQGAYGYTF.

This clonotype was picked up many times. The chain carries TRBV7-2 and TRBJ2-1, with 8 bases lining up with TRBD2. J gave up 4 bases and V 4 bases, and 9 bases lay outside the gene matches. Germline CDR1 SGHTA, CDR2 FQGNSA. The length of the CDR3 is 16 residues. The CDR3 sequence: CASSSGPSGPYNEQFF. DNA for the CDR3: TGTGCCAGCAGCTCGGGGCCTAGCGGGCCTTACAATGAGCAGTTCTTC.

This clonotype came up a few times. The V gene is TRBV4-2, the J gene TRBJ2-7; 8 bases line up with TRBD2. The germline V gene has CDR1 LGHNA and CDR2 YNFKEQ. V gave up 5 bases and J gave up 4 bases; unmatched junction bases: 13. The CDR3 sequence is 16 residues long. The CDR3: CASSKASPGGGYEQYF. CDR3 bases: TGTGCCAGCAGCAAAGCCTCGCCGGGAGGGGGGTACGAGCAGTACTTC.